Presented here are 9 T cell receptor beta chains from one specimen sequenced in a study of molecular identifiers for immune sequencing clone quantification. TCRdb re-called the PCR reads with MiXCR, one entry per CDR3 protein. The repertoire holds about 500,000 distinct CDR3 sequences, with about 25% as singletons. The sample taken for sequencing was naive CD8+ T cells from blood, with Jurkat cell RNA spiked in. Noted subset: FACS-sorted CD8+CD4-CCR7+CD45RA+ naive T cells. Receptors were obtained from a human donor in good health. Some libraries in this study had Jurkat cell RNA spiked in.

A note on this clonotype: This clone may be a read error of a much larger clone one base away. The rearrangement links TRBV2 to TRBJ1-2; D unresolved. V dropped 2 bases and J dropped 8 bases, with 12 bases sitting between them. This CDR3 comprises 13 residues. From germline, CDR1 is SNHLY and CDR2 FYNNEI. CDR3 coding DNA: TGTGCCAGCAGTGAATTCTGTTCCCTAGGCTACACCTTC. This translates into CASSEFCSLGYTF.

This clonotype was counted many times. CDR3: CASSLRPSPDTEAFF. In DNA, the CDR3 is TGTGCCAGCAGTTTACGTCCCTCCCCGGACACTGAAGCTTTCTTT. The V call is TRBV12-3 or TRBV12-4, the J call TRBJ1-1; D unclear. The CDR3 length is 15 residues. Trimming stripped 2 bases from V and 3 bases from J, with 13 bases between.

The V and J genes are TRBV11-3 and TRBJ2-3; D uncertain. Germline loops: CDR1 SGHNT, CDR2 YENEEA. This CDR3 contains 14 residues. Deletions cut 4 bases from V and 3 bases from J, with 11 bases between. In DNA form, the CDR3 reads TGTGCCAGCAGCTCCTATGAGCCGACAGATACGCAGTATTTT. Its translation is CASSSYEPTDTQYF.

Many counts were recorded for this clonotype. The chain combines TRBV23-1 with TRBJ2-1; no definite D call. TRBV23-1 counts as an open reading frame of uncertain function. V lost 1 base to trimming and J lost 9 bases, with 13 bases between them. The CDR3 is made up of 14 amino acids. In DNA form, the CDR3 reads TGCGCCAGCAGTCAATTAAGTCTAATCGCTGAGCAGTTCTTC. It encodes CASSQLSLIAEQFF.

Ten or more counts support this clonotype. The chain has TRBV30 and TRBJ2-7; a possible D gene is TRBD1 (5 bases). The V end was cut by 1 base, the J end by 6 bases, with 13 bases between. CDR1 and CDR2 from the germline V gene are GTSNPN and SVGIG (reference sequence). This CDR3 is built from 13 residues. The CDR3 coding sequence is TGTGCCTGGAGTGCCGCCCTTAGGGGCGAGCAGTACTTC. Protein sequence: CAWSAALRGEQYF.

This clonotype was counted only a few times. The V call is TRBV9, the J call TRBJ2-5, with no clear D. Germline CDR1 reads SGDLS; CDR2 reads YYNGEE. The ends were cut back, 4 bases at V and 5 bases at J, with 12 bases in the middle. This CDR3 spans 13 amino acids. The CDR3: CASSPSPKETQYF. CDR3 sequence (DNA): TGTGCCAGCAGCCCCTCGCCAAAGGAGACCCAGTACTTC.

As regards this clonotype: A junction boundary mismatches the germline segment, possibly from a read error. The chain uses TRBV4-1 and TRBJ1-4; D not resolved. CDR3 length equals 16 residues. CDR1 is MGHRA, CDR2 YSYEKL, per germline. Written as DNA, the CDR3 is TGCTCCAGCAGCCAAGGAGCTTTTGCAACTAATGAAAAACTGTTTTTT. It codes for CSSSQGAFATNEKLFF.

This chain links TRBV2 with TRBJ1-1, with 10 bases identical to TRBD1. Germline-derived CDR1 and CDR2 are SNHLY and FYNNEI. The V gene end was trimmed by 4 bases and the J gene end by 5 bases; junction bases not matched to a gene: 16. CDR3 size: 18 residues. The CDR3 nucleotides are TGTGCCAGCAGTGGAGTGACAGGGGGCTCGATCGGGGAAACTGAAGCTTTCTTT. The encoded protein is CASSGVTGGSIGETEAFF.

The genes are TRBV12-3 or TRBV12-4 and TRBJ2-1, with 10 bases that match TRBD2. V trimming: 2 bases; J trimming: 9 bases; junction bases outside the gene matches: 4. The CDR3 is 14 residues long. The DNA for the CDR3 is TGTGCCAGCAGTTTAACTAGCGGGAATGGTGAGCAGTTCTTC. This sequence encodes CASSLTSGNGEQFF.